This is a list of T cell receptor beta chains from one sample in a study of T-cell memory formation after mild COVID-19. Each CDR3 protein is one row after TCRdb ran MiXCR on the 5' RACE reads. The table includes fewer than 400,000 distinct CDR3 sequences, 13% detected once. Specimen: PBMCs or a T cell subset sorted from them (not recorded which). These receptors were taken from a man between 18 and 29 years old who had mild COVID-19 (a few samples of this study predate the infection). Cell type and time point are not known. CDR3s include the opening cysteine and the closing phenylalanine or tryptophan. The D gene is left open where the match is weak. Not every row has a clone size; where given, it reads once, few, many or a size class.

size	D	V	J	CDR3	DNA
few	-	TRBV5-5	TRBJ2-4	CASSLYGIIQYF	TGTGCCAGCAGCTTGTATGGGATCATTCAGTACTTC
few	-	TRBV12-3/TRBV12-4	TRBJ1-4	CASSFGRALEKLFF	TGTGCCAGCAGTTTCGGCAGGGCGCTTGAAAAACTGTTTTTT
-	-	TRBV7-9	TRBJ1-2	CASSLGEDSFYGYTF	TGTGCCAGCAGCTTAGGCGAGGACTCCTTCTATGGCTACACCTTC
-	-	TRBV6-5	TRBJ2-3	CASSLRNTDTQYF	TGTGCCAGCAGTCTCCGGAACACAGATACGCAGTATTTT
-	TRBD2	TRBV20-1	TRBJ2-1	CSARKAGGLGNEQFF	TGCAGTGCTAGGAAAGCGGGGGGGCTGGGCAATGAGCAGTTCTTC
few	-	TRBV14	TRBJ2-7	CASSLSAGSYEQYF	TGTGCCAGCAGCCTCTCCGCAGGGTCCTACGAGCAGTACTTC
-	-	TRBV6-2/TRBV6-3	TRBJ2-3	CASTDTGTGDTQYF	TGTGCCAGCACCGACACGGGGACCGGGGATACGCAGTATTTT
few	-	TRBV2	TRBJ2-1	CASSDNNEQFF	TGTGCCAGCAGTGACAACAATGAGCAGTTCTTC
-	TRBD2	TRBV4-1	TRBJ2-3	CASSRGTSGGPMADTQYF	TGCGCCAGCAGCCGGGGGACTAGCGGGGGGCCTATGGCAGATACGCAGTATTTT
many	-	TRBV7-2	TRBJ2-7	CASSPWDGEQYF	TGTGCCAGCAGCCCCTGGGACGGCGAGCAGTACTTC
few	-	TRBV7-9	TRBJ1-1	CASSIQGFAEAFF	TGTGCCAGCAGTATTCAGGGGTTCGCTGAAGCTTTCTTT
-	-	TRBV5-6	TRBJ2-7	CASSLDASYEQYF	TGTGCCAGCAGCTTGGACGCGTCCTACGAGCAGTACTTC
many	TRBD1	TRBV6-2/TRBV6-3	TRBJ2-7	CASSPTGVYEQYF	TGTGCCAGCTCCCCAACAGGGGTCTACGAGCAGTACTTC
-	-	TRBV5-6	TRBJ1-1	CASSLGQATNTEAFF	TGTGCCAGCAGCTTGGGGCAGGCCACGAACACTGAAGCTTTCTTT
few	TRBD1	TRBV7-2	TRBJ1-4	CASSSGSGTGWGKLFF	TGTGCCAGCAGCTCAGGATCCGGGACAGGGTGGGGAAAACTGTTTTTT
-	TRBD2	TRBV2	TRBJ2-3	CASREGSGETDTQYF	TGTGCCAGCAGAGAGGGGAGCGGGGAAACAGATACGCAGTATTTT
-	TRBD1	TRBV7-3	TRBJ1-3	CASSTGTESLISGNTIYF	TGTGCCAGCAGCACAGGGACAGAGAGCCTTATCTCTGGAAACACCATATATTTT
many	-	TRBV6-1	TRBJ1-2	CASSADSALGYGYTF	TGTGCCAGCAGTGCAGACAGCGCCTTAGGCTATGGCTACACCTTC
-	-	TRBV3-1	TRBJ2-3	CASSRALAGGADTQYF	TGTGCCAGCAGCCGGGCCCTCGCGGGCGGGGCAGATACGCAGTATTTT
many	-	TRBV12-3/TRBV12-4	TRBJ1-5	CASSLKGPQHF	TGTGCCAGCAGTTTAAAAGGACCCCAGCATTTT
-	TRBD2	TRBV27	TRBJ2-7	CASSFVRGSSYEQYF	TGTGCCAGCAGTTTCGTGCGGGGGAGCTCCTACGAGCAGTACTTC
few	TRBD1	TRBV6-6	TRBJ2-5	CASRYPGTGEQTQYF	TGTGCCAGCAGATACCCCGGGACAGGGGAACAGACCCAGTACTTC
-	-	TRBV5-1	TRBJ2-6	CASSSATGISSGANVLTF	TGCGCCAGCAGCTCCGCCACAGGGATTTCCTCTGGGGCCAACGTCCTGACTTTC
few	-	TRBV4-1	TRBJ1-1	CASSQVGTQVVGAFF	TGCGCCAGCAGCCAAGTTGGAACTCAAGTCGTGGGAGCTTTCTTT
once	-	TRBV9	TRBJ2-5	CASSVLDFVQETQYF	TGTGCCAGCAGCGTCTTGGACTTCGTACAAGAGACCCAGTACTTC
few	-	TRBV6-4	TRBJ1-2	CASAPWGHGVSYGYTF	TGTGCCAGCGCTCCATGGGGGCATGGAGTTAGCTATGGCTACACCTTC
-	-	TRBV6-5	TRBJ2-1	CASSPWGDWDEQFF	TGTGCCAGCAGCCCCTGGGGTGACTGGGATGAGCAGTTCTTC
-	-	TRBV4-3	TRBJ1-2	CASSQDRVRTF	TGCGCCAGCAGCCAAGACAGGGTTCGCACCTTC
-	TRBD1	TRBV20-1	TRBJ2-5	CSALQGNQETQYF	TGCAGTGCTCTACAGGGGAACCAAGAGACCCAGTACTTC
-	-	TRBV28	TRBJ1-2	CASSLPQISDYGYTF	TGTGCCAGCAGTTTACCCCAGATTTCGGACTATGGCTACACCTTC
few	-	TRBV28	TRBJ1-1	CAVLGWNTEAFF	TGTGCAGTCCTTGGGTGGAACACTGAAGCTTTCTTT
many	-	TRBV4-3	TRBJ2-1	CASSQVPDNGQFF	TGCGCCAGCAGCCAAGTTCCGGACAACGGGCAGTTCTTC
-	TRBD1	TRBV7-2	TRBJ2-2	CASSLTSTGIPGELFF	TGTGCCAGCAGCTTAACCTCGACAGGGATCCCCGGGGAGCTGTTTTTT
few	-	TRBV7-3	TRBJ1-1	CASGRTANTEAFF	TGTGCCAGCGGGCGGACGGCGAACACTGAAGCTTTCTTT
-	TRBD1	TRBV7-2	TRBJ1-5	CASSLRDRYSNQPQHF	TGTGCCAGCAGCTTAAGGGACAGGTATAGCAATCAGCCCCAGCATTTT
few	-	TRBV2	TRBJ2-3	CASRQGREDTQYF	TGTGCCAGCAGACAGGGCCGTGAAGATACGCAGTATTTT
few	TRBD1	TRBV7-3	TRBJ2-5	CASSFDGDRRRETQYF	TGTGCCAGCAGCTTCGACGGGGACAGGCGTAGGGAGACCCAGTACTTC